A selection of T cell receptor beta chains follows, all from one sample in a study of T cell changes during pregnancy in multiple sclerosis. Only in-frame clones appear in the TCRdb table, and some are missing; sequencing was by immunoSEQ multiplex PCR. The table has roughly 100,000 clones, 92% seen once. The sequences come from peripheral blood, collected after pregnancy. Receptor source: a female donor with multiple sclerosis, enrolled in a pregnancy study. Each CDR3 is given with its conserved first and last residue. Fields, in order: J gene, clone size, D gene, V gene, CDR3 protein, CDR3 DNA. The D gene is left open where the match is weak. Some rows have no size entry. The others give once, few or many, or a class for an expanded clone.

>TRBJ2-3|NA|NA|TRBV9
CASSVDPRGGATDTQYF
TGTGCCAGCAGCGTAGATCCGAGGGGGGGGGCCACAGATACGCAGTATTTT
>TRBJ2-7|NA|NA|TRBV6-6
CATGVSQGRAEQYF
TGTGCCACGGGTGTAAGTCAGGGAAGGGCCGAGCAGTACTTC
>TRBJ1-1|NA|NA|TRBV19
CASSTTANTEAFF
TGTGCCAGTAGTACGACAGCGAACACTGAAGCTTTCTTT
>TRBJ2-2|once|NA|TRBV5-1
CASSSTGFTGELFF
TGCGCCAGCAGCTCGACAGGTTTCACCGGGGAGCTGTTTTTT
>TRBJ2-6|NA|NA|TRBV5-4
CASSHGQRDSSGANVLTF
TGTGCCAGCAGCCACGGACAGAGGGATAGTTCTGGGGCCAACGTCCTGACTTTC
>TRBJ2-7|NA|NA|TRBV28
CASREQGLWYF
TGTGCCAGCAGGGAACAGGGTCTCTGGTACTTC
>TRBJ1-5|NA|TRBD1|TRBV27
CASSLGQGDQPQHF
TGTGCCAGCAGTTTAGGACAGGGCGATCAGCCCCAGCATTTT
>TRBJ1-4|NA|NA|TRBV28
CASSLTEGNEKLFF
TGTGCCAGCAGTCTGACAGAAGGAAATGAAAAACTGTTTTTT
>TRBJ2-2|NA|TRBD1|TRBV2
CASNKDRGDTGELFF
TGTGCCAGCAATAAGGACAGGGGAGACACCGGGGAGCTGTTTTTT
>TRBJ1-1|NA|NA|TRBV6-6
CASRPGRTNTEAFF
TGTGCCAGCAGGCCAGGGCGAACGAACACTGAAGCTTTCTTT
>TRBJ1-1|few|TRBD1|TRBV19
CASRAQSDRGGTEAFF
TGTGCCAGTAGGGCGCAATCCGACAGGGGAGGAACTGAAGCTTTCTTT
>TRBJ2-5|NA|TRBD1|TRBV27
CASSTPTGRETQYF
TGTGCCAGCAGTACCCCGACAGGGCGAGAGACCCAGTACTTC
>TRBJ2-7|NA|TRBD2|TRBV30
CAWSIRGDSDEQYF
TGTGCCTGGAGTATCCGGGGGGATTCGGACGAGCAGTACTTC
>TRBJ1-3|NA|NA|TRBV5-1
CASSLEVAGSGNTIYF
TGCGCCAGCAGCTTGGAGGTTGCCGGGTCCGGAAACACCATATATTTT
>TRBJ1-4|NA|NA|TRBV5-1
CASSLAQGALGLEKLFF
TGCGCCAGCAGCTTGGCCCAAGGGGCGCTAGGGTTGGAAAAACTGTTTTTT
>TRBJ1-5|NA|NA|TRBV12-5
CASALQNQPQHF
TGTGCTAGTGCGCTACAGAATCAGCCCCAGCATTTT
>TRBJ2-7|NA|TRBD1|TRBV18
CASSPQQGGEQYF
TGTGCCAGCTCCCCCCAACAGGGGGGAGAGCAGTACTTC
>TRBJ2-3|NA|NA|TRBV10-1
CASSGRGSSTDTQYF
TGCGCCAGCAGTGGACGGGGGTCTAGCACAGATACGCAGTATTTT
>TRBJ1-2|NA|NA|TRBV2
CASSDDGNYGYTF
TGTGCCAGCAGCGACGACGGGAACTATGGCTACACCTTC
>TRBJ2-5|once|NA|TRBV12-2
CASRPRRDRGYQETQYF
TGTGCAAGTCGCCCACGCCGGGACAGGGGTTACCAAGAGACCCAGTACTTC
>TRBJ2-1|NA|TRBD1|TRBV7-9
CASSLGRQGEREEQFF
TGTGCCAGCAGCTTAGGTCGCCAGGGGGAGAGAGAAGAGCAGTTCTTC
>TRBJ1-5|NA|NA|TRBV30
CAWSVRGRGQPQHF
TGTGCCTGGAGTGTACGGGGCAGGGGTCAGCCCCAGCATTTT
>TRBJ2-5|NA|TRBD1|TRBV7-6
CASSLGDRGLETQYF
TGTGCCAGCAGCTTAGGTGACAGGGGCTTGGAGACCCAGTACTTC
>TRBJ2-2|NA|TRBD2|TRBV19
CASISSGGANTGELFF
TGTGCCAGTATCTCTAGCGGGGGAGCGAACACCGGGGAGCTGTTTTTT
>TRBJ2-7|NA|TRBD2|TRBV30
CAWSFGREKGEQYF
TGTGCCTGGAGTTTTGGGCGGGAGAAGGGGGAGCAGTACTTC
>TRBJ1-4|NA|TRBD1|TRBV19
CASMGQGAYRFGKLFF
TGTGCCAGTATGGGACAGGGGGCGTATCGATTCGGAAAACTGTTTTTT
>TRBJ2-2|NA|NA|TRBV7-9
CASSLGGPNTGELFF
TGTGCCAGCAGCTTAGGAGGCCCAAACACCGGGGAGCTGTTTTTT
>TRBJ1-1|NA|NA|TRBV6-1
CASRETFFLNTEAFF
TGTGCCAGCAGAGAGACTTTCTTCTTGAACACTGAAGCTTTCTTT
>TRBJ1-2|NA|NA|TRBV6-5
CASTRQAFDGYTF
TGTGCCAGCACGAGACAGGCTTTTGATGGCTACACCTTC
>TRBJ1-2|once|TRBD1|TRBV6-4
CASRPGQGAGGYTF
TGTGCCAGCAGGCCGGGACAGGGGGCGGGGGGCTACACCTTC
>TRBJ1-2|NA|NA|TRBV10-3
CAISGQDYGYTF
TGTGCCATCAGTGGCCAGGACTATGGCTACACCTTC
>TRBJ1-5|NA|NA|TRBV6-1
CASSEMGEGNQPQHF
TGTGCCAGCAGCGAGATGGGGGAGGGCAATCAGCCCCAGCATTTT
>TRBJ2-1|NA|TRBD1|TRBV6-4
CASSPTRQGNNEQFF
TGTGCCAGCAGCCCAACCCGACAGGGCAACAATGAGCAGTTCTTC
>TRBJ2-3|NA|TRBD2|TRBV19
CASSMGAGGTDTQYF
TGTGCCAGTAGTATGGGGGCGGGGGGAACAGATACGCAGTATTTT
>TRBJ1-2|once|NA|TRBV5-4
CASSFTGGYTF
TGTGCCAGCAGCTTTACTGGTGGCTACACCTTC
>TRBJ1-4|NA|NA|TRBV5-5
CASTTIATNEKLFF
TGTGCCAGCACCACTATTGCAACTAATGAAAAACTGTTTTTT
>TRBJ1-1|once|NA|TRBV9
CASSVDGNVNTEAFF
TGTGCCAGCAGCGTAGACGGGAATGTGAACACTGAAGCTTTCTTT
>TRBJ2-5|NA|TRBD1|TRBV29-1
CSATGGQETQYF
TGCAGCGCTACAGGGGGGCAAGAGACCCAGTACTTC
>TRBJ2-1|NA|TRBD2|TRBV6-1
CASSETLAGSAFF
TGTGCCAGCAGTGAAACGCTAGCGGGATCGGCGTTCTTC
>TRBJ2-3|NA|NA|TRBV5-8
CASSSHRVGTDTQYF
TGTGCCAGCAGCTCACACAGGGTCGGAACAGATACGCAGTATTTT
>TRBJ2-7|NA|NA|TRBV7-2
CASSSEQGPGEQYF
TGTGCCAGCAGCTCAGAACAGGGTCCGGGCGAGCAGTACTTC
>TRBJ1-5|NA|NA|TRBV6-1
CASSEGVRGYQPQHF
TGTGCCAGCAGTGAAGGTGTTAGGGGTTATCAGCCCCAGCATTTT